This TCR beta chain was sequenced during a study of blood T cells in healthy people across ages. Study-wide results and limits: Conclusively comparing naive with antigen-experienced cells was impossible with unsorted PBMCs.

A second 7 to 11 cycle PCR used barcoded and J-beta primers. Each cDNA molecule was tagged by a template-switch adaptor with 12 random nucleotides. TCRdb re-derived calls from the 5' RACE reads in MiXCR, one entry per CDR3 protein. Among hundreds of thousands of distinct CDR3 sequences listed, around 25% were seen once. In the case of this clonotype: Antigen unknown.

These data are also associated with another study on T cells of mothers and their children.

The sequenced sample was blood. The TCR was taken from a boy younger than 18 in good health.

The CDR3 region has the DNA TGTGCCAGCAGTTCGTCGGAGAGCTCCTACAATGAGCAGTTCTTC. Its translation is CASSSSESSYNEQFF. This sequence joins TRBV27 and TRBJ2-1, with unresolved D. The germline gives CDR1 MNHEY, CDR2 SMNVEV (reference sequence). Trimming stripped 4 bases from V and 0 bases from J, with 10 bases between. The CDR3 runs 15 residues.